This T cell receptor (beta chain) was captured by sequencing in a study of response to subunit inactivated influenza vaccine. Findings and caveats of the study: Authors suggested seasonal influenza vaccinations each recruit few new T cells.

Each CDR3 protein is one row after TCRdb ran MiXCR on the RT-PCR reads. The table has under 550,000 distinct CDR3 sequences, under 8.5% seen once; the top ten hold around 13%. The table lists this clonotype with a few counts. Antigen specificity is unknown. Germline V CDR1 and CDR2: SEHNR, FQNEAQ (reference sequence). With 5 bases removed from V and 0 bases from J, the gap between germline ends came to 17 bases. The CDR3 is 16 amino acids. Material: PBMCs from blood, obtained around 25 months after vaccination. The TCR sequence derives from a man between 50 and 70 years old who received an inactivated influenza vaccine. The chain joins TRBV7-9 to TRBJ2-7, with D unresolved. This chain's CDR3 is CASSPRLAVSSYEQYF. The CDR3 DNA reads TGTGCCAGCAGCCCTCGGCTGGCGGTTAGCTCCTACGAGCAGTACTTC.